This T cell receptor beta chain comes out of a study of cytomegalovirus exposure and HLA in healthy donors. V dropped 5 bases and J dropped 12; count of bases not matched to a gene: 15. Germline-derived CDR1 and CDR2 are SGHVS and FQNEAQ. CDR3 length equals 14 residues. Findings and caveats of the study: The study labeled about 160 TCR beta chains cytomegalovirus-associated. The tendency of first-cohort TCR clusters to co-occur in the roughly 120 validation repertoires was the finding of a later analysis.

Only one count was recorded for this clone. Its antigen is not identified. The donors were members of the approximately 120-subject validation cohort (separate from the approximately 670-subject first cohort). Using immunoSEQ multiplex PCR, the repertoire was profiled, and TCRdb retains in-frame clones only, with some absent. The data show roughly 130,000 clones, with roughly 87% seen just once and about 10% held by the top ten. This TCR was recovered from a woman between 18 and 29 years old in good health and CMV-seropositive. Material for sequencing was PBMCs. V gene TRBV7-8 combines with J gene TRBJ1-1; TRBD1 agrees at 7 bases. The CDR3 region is CASSQKVRGLAPFF. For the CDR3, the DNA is TGTGCCAGCAGCCAAAAAGTAAGGGGGCTGGCGCCTTTCTTT. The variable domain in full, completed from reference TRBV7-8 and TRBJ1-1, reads GAGVSQSPRYKVAKRGQDVALRCDPISGHVSLFWYQQALGQGPEFLTYFQNEAQLDKSGLPSDRFFAERPEGSVSTLKIQRTQQEDSAVYLCASSQKVRGLAPFFGQGTRLTVV.